Sequencing of this TCR beta chain was carried out in a study of Ad26.COV2.S vaccination and SARS-CoV-2 variants. Study context: In the study, Ad26.COV2.S was injected intramuscularly once, or twice 56 days apart.

Comments on this clone: As yet, its antigen is unknown.

As for treatment: some 20 received Ad26.COV2.S at low or high dose, single or two shots; about 5 received placebo; per-sample allocation not given. At day 63 after the first vaccine or placebo injection, samples were drawn. A Boston donor was an adult aged 18-55 years. Study-level results: Following vaccination, spike-specific CD8+ and CD4+ T cell responses reportedly exhibited substantial breadth.

Measured with immunoSEQ multiplex PCR; TCRdb has only the in-frame clones, and not every one. This table has 350,000 to 500,000 clones, approximately 90% appearing once. Germline V CDR1 and CDR2: SGHDT, YYEEEE. V dropped 0 bases and J dropped 11; count of bases not matched to a gene: 1. The CDR3 runs to 11 residues. The clonotype comes from a person aged 18-65 years who received the Ad26.COV2.S COVID-19 vaccine or a placebo. Specimen: peripheral blood, collected in a trial of Ad26.COV2.S vaccine versus placebo. J is TRBJ1-2 and V is TRBV5-6, with 7 bases fitting TRBD1. The CDR3 reads CASSLDRGYTF. The CDR3 coding sequence is TGTGCCAGCAGCTTGGACAGGGGTTACACCTTC.